Listed here is a single TCR beta chain. In the source study's methods: Reference gene primer amplification gave estimated nucleated cell counts. TCRdb keeps only in-frame clones here, not all; method: immunoSEQ multiplex PCR. From that table come the V and J calls and clone size; the DNA was used to work out D and trimming. The sample holds around 300,000 clones; around nine tenths are singletons and the top ten take roughly 3%. The sample comes from a study of blood T cell repertoires in COVID-19. Across the whole study: Both acute and convalescent COVID-19 samples were obtained from the United States, Italy and Spain.

This CDR3 comprises 14 residues. Germline V gives CDR1 MNHEY, CDR2 SMNVEV (reference sequence). After removal of 5 bases from V and 5 bases from J, the junction contained 5 bases not matched to a gene. Material for sequencing was PBMCs or T cells enriched from blood (not recorded which). J is TRBJ1-4 and V is TRBV27; TRBD1 matches at 7 bases. This clonotype was sampled from a woman younger than 30 who had recovered from COVID-19. CDR3 in amino acids: CASSVGGANEKLFF. In DNA form, the CDR3 reads TGTGCCAGCAGTGTAGGGGGCGCAAATGAAAAACTGTTTTTT. Based on the CDR3 plus reference TRBV27 and TRBJ1-4, the full variable domain is EAQVTQNPRYLITVTGKKLTVTCSQNMNHEYMSWYRQDPGLGLRQIYYSMNVEVTDKGDVPEGYKVSRKEKRNFPLILESPSPNQTSLYFCASSVGGANEKLFFGSGTQLSVL.